The rows below give T cell receptor beta chains drawn from one sample of a study of T cell repertoires in cytomegalovirus infection. TCRdb passed the reads through MiXCR, listing each CDR3 protein once. The data hold more than 150,000 distinct CDR3 sequences, with roughly a quarter observed a single time. Material: PBMCs. The source is a human donor in good health (CMV status not recorded). Some clones in this sample may be carry-over from other donors' samples. CDR3s include the opening cysteine and the closing phenylalanine or tryptophan. The D gene is left open where the match is weak. Clone size is not always given. Where it is, it says once, few, many or a class for expanded clones.

v_gene	j_gene	abundance	d_gene	CDR3aa	CDR3nt
TRBV4-3	TRBJ1-2	-	-	CASSQRNYGYTF	TGCGCCAGCAGCCAGAGGAACTATGGCTACACCTTC
TRBV27	TRBJ1-2	-	TRBD1	CASSPWTGDGYTF	TGTGCCAGCAGTCCTTGGACAGGGGATGGCTACACCTTC
TRBV7-6	TRBJ2-2	few	TRBD1	CASSPRQGLTGELFF	TGTGCCAGCAGCCCGAGACAGGGTCTCACCGGGGAGCTGTTTTTT
TRBV6-5	TRBJ2-1	few	TRBD2	CASSYFGGENNEQFF	TGTGCCAGCAGTTACTTCGGGGGGGAAAACAATGAGCAGTTCTTC
TRBV4-1	TRBJ1-5	-	-	CASSQVSGGNQPQHF	TGCGCCAGCAGCCAAGTCTCCGGGGGCAATCAGCCCCAGCATTTT
TRBV5-1	TRBJ1-1	few	-	CASSVRTDGNTEAFF	TGCGCCAGCAGCGTTAGGACAGATGGGAACACTGAAGCTTTCTTT
TRBV7-2	TRBJ2-1	many	-	CASSLRGGFVFF	TGTGCCAGCAGCTTAAGAGGGGGATTCGTGTTCTTC
TRBV4-1	TRBJ1-3	few	-	CASSPGVSGNTIYF	TGCGCCAGCAGCCCTGGGGTCTCTGGAAACACCATATATTTT
TRBV27	TRBJ2-1	few	TRBD2	CASSLGLAVDEQFF	TGTGCCAGCAGTCTTGGACTAGCGGTAGATGAGCAGTTCTTC
TRBV7-2	TRBJ1-5	many	TRBD1	CASSSLGQLTQPQHF	TGTGCCAGCAGCTCCCTGGGACAGTTGACTCAGCCCCAGCATTTT
TRBV13	TRBJ2-1	few	-	CASSTRESYEQFF	TGTGCCAGCAGCACGAGGGAGTCGTATGAGCAGTTCTTC
TRBV7-2	TRBJ1-1	many	TRBD1	CASSPYGGQANTEAFF	TGTGCCAGCAGCCCATACGGGGGACAGGCGAACACTGAAGCTTTCTTT
TRBV2	TRBJ2-1	-	-	CASSPDISSYNEQFF	TGTGCCAGCAGTCCCGACATCTCCTCCTACAATGAGCAGTTCTTC
TRBV4-1	TRBJ1-5	-	-	CASSPGDLQRGNQPQHF	TGCGCCAGCAGCCCAGGGGACCTCCAGAGAGGCAATCAGCCCCAGCATTTT
TRBV7-8	TRBJ2-7	many	TRBD2	CASSLTQRGVGLEQYF	TGTGCCAGCAGCTTAACACAGCGGGGGGTAGGGCTCGAGCAGTACTTC
TRBV12-3/TRBV12-4	TRBJ2-2	many	TRBD1	CASIPAGTANTGELFF	TGTGCCAGCATTCCCGCCGGGACAGCGAACACCGGGGAGCTGTTTTTT
TRBV29-1	TRBJ2-1	-	TRBD1	CSVVKDRGNNEQFF	TGCAGCGTTGTAAAGGACAGGGGGAACAATGAGCAGTTCTTC
TRBV5-8	TRBJ2-1	few	TRBD1	CASSLGSGQSTNEQFF	TGTGCCAGCAGCTTGGGATCGGGACAGTCAACCAATGAGCAGTTCTTC
TRBV7-8	TRBJ1-1	few	-	CASSPSLVAGAEAFF	TGTGCCAGCAGTCCCAGCTTAGTGGCGGGCGCTGAAGCTTTCTTT
TRBV6-2/TRBV6-3	TRBJ2-1	-	-	CASKQGGSYNEQFF	TGTGCCAGCAAACAGGGTGGATCCTACAATGAGCAGTTCTTC
TRBV10-3	TRBJ2-2	few	TRBD2	CAIRDLASGPVTGELFF	TGTGCCATCCGAGACTTGGCTAGCGGGCCTGTCACCGGGGAGCTGTTTTTT
TRBV28	TRBJ1-1	-	-	CASSTPTGNTEAFF	TGTGCCAGCAGTACCCCGACAGGGAACACTGAAGCTTTCTTT
TRBV19	TRBJ2-7	-	-	CASSHRTVRVYEQYF	TGTGCCAGTAGTCACCGGACGGTCAGGGTCTACGAGCAGTACTTC
TRBV6-2/TRBV6-3	TRBJ1-5	few	-	CASSVDNQPQHF	TGTGCCAGCAGTGTCGACAATCAGCCCCAGCATTTT
TRBV7-2	TRBJ2-7	many	-	CASSIDPGLTYEQYF	TGTGCCAGCAGCATCGATCCGGGACTTACCTACGAGCAGTACTTC
TRBV28	TRBJ2-1	few	TRBD2	CAARTSRPSEQFF	TGTGCCGCTCGGACTAGCCGTCCTAGTGAGCAGTTCTTC
TRBV4-3	TRBJ2-7	few	TRBD1	CASSQDLTQQGYEQYF	TGCGCCAGCAGCCAAGACCTTACCCAACAGGGGTACGAGCAGTACTTC
TRBV12-3/TRBV12-4	TRBJ2-7	-	-	CASRTAGSREQYF	TGTGCCAGCAGGACAGCAGGGAGTAGAGAGCAGTACTTC